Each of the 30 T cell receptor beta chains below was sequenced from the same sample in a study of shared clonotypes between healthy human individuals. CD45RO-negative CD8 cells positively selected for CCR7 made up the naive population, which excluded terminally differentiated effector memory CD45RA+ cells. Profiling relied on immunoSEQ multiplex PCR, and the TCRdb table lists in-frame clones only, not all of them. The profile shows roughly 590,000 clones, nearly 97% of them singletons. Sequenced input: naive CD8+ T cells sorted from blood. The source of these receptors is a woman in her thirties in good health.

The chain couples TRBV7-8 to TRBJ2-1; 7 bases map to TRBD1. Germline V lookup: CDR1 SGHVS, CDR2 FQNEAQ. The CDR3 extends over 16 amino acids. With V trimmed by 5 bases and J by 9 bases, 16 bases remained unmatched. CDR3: CASSPPDRSIRFEQFF. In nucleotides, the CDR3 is TGTGCCAGCAGCCCCCCGGACAGGTCCATCCGGTTTGAGCAGTTCTTC.

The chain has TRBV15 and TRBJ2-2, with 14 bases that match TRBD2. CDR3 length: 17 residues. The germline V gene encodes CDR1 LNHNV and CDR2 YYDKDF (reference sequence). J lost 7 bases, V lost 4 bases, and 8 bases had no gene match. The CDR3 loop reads CATSMGTSGSRGGELFF. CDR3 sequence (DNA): TGTGCCACCAGCATGGGGACTAGCGGGAGCCGCGGCGGGGAGCTGTTTTTT. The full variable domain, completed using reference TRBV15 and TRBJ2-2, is DAMVIQNPRYQVTQFGKPVTLSCSQTLNHNVMYWYQQKSSQAPKLLFHYYDKDFNNEADTPDNFQSRRPNTSFCFLDIRSPGLGDTAMYLCATSMGTSGSRGGELFFGEGSRLTVL.

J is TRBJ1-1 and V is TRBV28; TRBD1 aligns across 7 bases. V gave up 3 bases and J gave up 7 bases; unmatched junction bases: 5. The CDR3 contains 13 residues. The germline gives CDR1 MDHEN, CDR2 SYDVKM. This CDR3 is CASSFGQGDEAFF. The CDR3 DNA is TGTGCCAGCAGTTTCGGGCAGGGGGATGAAGCTTTCTTT.

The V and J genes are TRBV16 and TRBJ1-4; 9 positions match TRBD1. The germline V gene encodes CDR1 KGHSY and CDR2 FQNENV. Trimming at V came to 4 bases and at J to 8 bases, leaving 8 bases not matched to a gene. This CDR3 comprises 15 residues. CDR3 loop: CASSPQDRGNEKLFF. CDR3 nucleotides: TGTGCCAGCAGCCCCCAGGACAGGGGAAACGAAAAACTGTTTTTT.

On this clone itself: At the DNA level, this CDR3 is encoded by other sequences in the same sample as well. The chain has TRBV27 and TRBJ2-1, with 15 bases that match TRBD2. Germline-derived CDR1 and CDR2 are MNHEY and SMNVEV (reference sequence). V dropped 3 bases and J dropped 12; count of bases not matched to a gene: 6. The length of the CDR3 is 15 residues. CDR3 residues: CASSFGLAGGQGQFF. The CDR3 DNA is TGTGCCAGCAGTTTTGGACTAGCGGGAGGGCAGGGGCAGTTCTTC.

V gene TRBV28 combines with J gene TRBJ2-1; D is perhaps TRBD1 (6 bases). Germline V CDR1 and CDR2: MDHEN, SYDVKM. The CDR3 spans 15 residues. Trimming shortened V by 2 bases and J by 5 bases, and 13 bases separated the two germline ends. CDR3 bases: TGTGCCAGCAGTTTACCTATCGGGACAAACAATGAGCAGTTCTTC. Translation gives CASSLPIGTNNEQFF.

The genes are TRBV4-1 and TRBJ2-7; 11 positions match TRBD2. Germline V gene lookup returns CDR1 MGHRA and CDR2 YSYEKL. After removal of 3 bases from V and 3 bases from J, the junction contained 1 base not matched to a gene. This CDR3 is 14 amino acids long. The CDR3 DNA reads TGCGCCAGCAGCCACGGACTAGCGGGCTACGAGCAGTACTTC. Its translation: CASSHGLAGYEQYF.

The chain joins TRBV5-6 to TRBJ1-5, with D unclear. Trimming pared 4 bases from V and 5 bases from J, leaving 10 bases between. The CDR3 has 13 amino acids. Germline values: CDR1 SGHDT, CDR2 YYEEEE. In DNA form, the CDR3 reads TGTGCCAGCAGCCTGGGAGGGTATCAGCCCCAGCATTTT. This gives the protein CASSLGGYQPQHF. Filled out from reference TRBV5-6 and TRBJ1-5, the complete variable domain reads DAGVTQSPTHLIKTRGQQVTLRCSPKSGHDTVSWYQQALGQGPQFIFQYYEEEERQRGNFPDRFSGHQFPNYSSELNVNALLLGDSALYLCASSLGGYQPQHFGDGTRLSIL.

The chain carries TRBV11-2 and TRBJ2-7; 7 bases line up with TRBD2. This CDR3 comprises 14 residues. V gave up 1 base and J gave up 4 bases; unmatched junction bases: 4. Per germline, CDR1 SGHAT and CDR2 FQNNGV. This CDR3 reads CASSLGLAVYEQYF. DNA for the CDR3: TGTGCCAGCAGCTTAGGGCTAGCGGTGTACGAGCAGTACTTC.

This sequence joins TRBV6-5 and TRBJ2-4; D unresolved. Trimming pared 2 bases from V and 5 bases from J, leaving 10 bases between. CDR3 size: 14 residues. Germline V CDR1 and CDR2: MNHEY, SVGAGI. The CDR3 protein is CASSYLAGENIQYF. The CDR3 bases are TGTGCCAGCAGTTACCTCGCTGGGGAAAACATTCAGTACTTC.

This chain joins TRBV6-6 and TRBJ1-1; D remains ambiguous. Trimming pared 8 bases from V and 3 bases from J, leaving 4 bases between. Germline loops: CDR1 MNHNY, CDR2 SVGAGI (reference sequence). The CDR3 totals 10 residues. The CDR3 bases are TGTGCCAGCGGGGACACTGAAGCTTTCTTT. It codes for CASGDTEAFF.

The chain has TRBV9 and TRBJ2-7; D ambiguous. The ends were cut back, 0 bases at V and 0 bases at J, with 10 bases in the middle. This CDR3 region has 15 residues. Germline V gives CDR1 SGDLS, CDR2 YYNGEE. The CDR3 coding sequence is TGTGCCAGCAGCGTAGAGGCAGTCGACTCCTACGAGCAGTACTTC. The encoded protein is CASSVEAVDSYEQYF.

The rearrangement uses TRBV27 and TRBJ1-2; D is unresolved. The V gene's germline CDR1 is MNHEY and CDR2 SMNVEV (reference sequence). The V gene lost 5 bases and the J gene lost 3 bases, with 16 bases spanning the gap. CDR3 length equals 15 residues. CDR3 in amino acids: CASSKNPTDYYGYTF. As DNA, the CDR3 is TGTGCCAGCAGTAAGAACCCGACGGACTACTATGGCTACACCTTC.

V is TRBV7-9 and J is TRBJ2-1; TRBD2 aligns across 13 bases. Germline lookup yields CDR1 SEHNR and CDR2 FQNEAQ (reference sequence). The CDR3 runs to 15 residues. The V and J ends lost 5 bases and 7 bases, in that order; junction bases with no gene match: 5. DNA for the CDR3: TGTGCCAGCAGCCCAGGACTAGCGGGAGCTAATGAGCAGTTCTTC. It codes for CASSPGLAGANEQFF.

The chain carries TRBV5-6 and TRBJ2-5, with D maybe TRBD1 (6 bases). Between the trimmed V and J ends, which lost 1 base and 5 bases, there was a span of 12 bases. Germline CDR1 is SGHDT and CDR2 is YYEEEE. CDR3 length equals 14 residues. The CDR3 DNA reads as TGTGCCAGCAGCTTGACAGGGTTGGGGGAGACCCAGTACTTC. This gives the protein CASSLTGLGETQYF.

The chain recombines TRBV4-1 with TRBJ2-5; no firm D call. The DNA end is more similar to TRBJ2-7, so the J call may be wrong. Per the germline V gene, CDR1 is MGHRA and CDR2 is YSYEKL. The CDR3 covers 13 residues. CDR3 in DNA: TGCGCCAGCAGCCAAAGGGCACGTTACGAGCAGTACTTC. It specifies CASSQRARYEQYF.

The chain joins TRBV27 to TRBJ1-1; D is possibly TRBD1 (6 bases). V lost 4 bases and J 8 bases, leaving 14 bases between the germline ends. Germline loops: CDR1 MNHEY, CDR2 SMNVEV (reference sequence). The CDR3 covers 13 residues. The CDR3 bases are TGTGCCAGCAGTTCCCTAGGGGGGGTCGAAGCTTTCTTT. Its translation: CASSSLGGVEAFF.

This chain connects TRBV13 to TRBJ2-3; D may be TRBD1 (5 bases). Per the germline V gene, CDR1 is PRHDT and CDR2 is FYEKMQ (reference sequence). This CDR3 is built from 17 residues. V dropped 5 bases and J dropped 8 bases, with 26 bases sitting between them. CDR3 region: CASSPPVGREGPATQYF. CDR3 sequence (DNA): TGTGCCAGCAGCCCCCCGGTCGGCAGGGAAGGTCCAGCTACGCAGTATTTT.

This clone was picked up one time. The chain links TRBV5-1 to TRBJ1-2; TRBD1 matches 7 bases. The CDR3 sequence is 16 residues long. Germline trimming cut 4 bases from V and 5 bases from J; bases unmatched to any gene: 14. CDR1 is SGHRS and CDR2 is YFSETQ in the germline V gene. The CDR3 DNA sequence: TGCGCCAGCAGCGAGTTAGAGGAGGGGGCATGGTATGGCTACACCTTC. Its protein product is CASSELEEGAWYGYTF.

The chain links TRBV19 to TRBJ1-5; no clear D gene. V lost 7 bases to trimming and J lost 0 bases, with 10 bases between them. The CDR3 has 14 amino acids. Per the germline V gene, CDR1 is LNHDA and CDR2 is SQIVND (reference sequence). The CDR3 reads CASTPRTSNQPQHF. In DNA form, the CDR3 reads TGTGCCAGTACCCCACGCACTAGCAATCAGCCCCAGCATTTT.

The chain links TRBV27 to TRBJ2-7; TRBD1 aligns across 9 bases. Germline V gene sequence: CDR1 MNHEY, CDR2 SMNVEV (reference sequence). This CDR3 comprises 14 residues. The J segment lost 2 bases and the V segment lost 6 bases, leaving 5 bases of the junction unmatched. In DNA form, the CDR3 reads TGTGCCAGCAGCTTACAGGGGGCTACCTACGAGCAGTACTTC. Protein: CASSLQGATYEQYF.

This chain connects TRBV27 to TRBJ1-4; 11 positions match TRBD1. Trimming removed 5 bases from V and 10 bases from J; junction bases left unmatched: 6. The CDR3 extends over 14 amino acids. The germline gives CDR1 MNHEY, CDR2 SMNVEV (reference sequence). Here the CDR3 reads CASSTGTGGGKLFF. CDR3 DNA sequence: TGTGCCAGCAGTACCGGGACAGGGGGGGGAAAACTGTTTTTT.

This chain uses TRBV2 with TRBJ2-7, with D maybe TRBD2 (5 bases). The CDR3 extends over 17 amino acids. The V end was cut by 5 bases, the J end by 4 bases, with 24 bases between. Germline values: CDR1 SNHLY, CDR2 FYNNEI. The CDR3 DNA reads TGTGCCAGCAGTAGCTCCCGAACTGCGACTACTCTTTACGAGCAGTACTTC. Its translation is CASSSSRTATTLYEQYF.

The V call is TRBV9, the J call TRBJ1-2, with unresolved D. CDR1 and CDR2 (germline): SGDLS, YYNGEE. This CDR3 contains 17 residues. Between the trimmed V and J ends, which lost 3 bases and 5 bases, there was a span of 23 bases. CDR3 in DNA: TGTGCCAGCAGCGGCCGGGATCAGACGTCTTTCCGGTATGGCTACACCTTC. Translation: CASSGRDQTSFRYGYTF.

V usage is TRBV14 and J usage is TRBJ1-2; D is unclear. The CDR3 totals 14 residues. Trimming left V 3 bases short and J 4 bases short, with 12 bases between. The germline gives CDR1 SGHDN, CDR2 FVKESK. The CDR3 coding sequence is TGTGCCAGCAGCCATACCAGAGGGAGCTATGGCTACACCTTC. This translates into CASSHTRGSYGYTF.

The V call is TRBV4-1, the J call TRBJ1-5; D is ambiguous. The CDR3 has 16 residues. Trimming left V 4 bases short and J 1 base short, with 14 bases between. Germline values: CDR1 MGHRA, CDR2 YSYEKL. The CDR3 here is CASSLWAKGSNQPQHF. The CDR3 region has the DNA TGCGCCAGCAGCCTTTGGGCTAAAGGGAGCAATCAGCCCCAGCATTTT.

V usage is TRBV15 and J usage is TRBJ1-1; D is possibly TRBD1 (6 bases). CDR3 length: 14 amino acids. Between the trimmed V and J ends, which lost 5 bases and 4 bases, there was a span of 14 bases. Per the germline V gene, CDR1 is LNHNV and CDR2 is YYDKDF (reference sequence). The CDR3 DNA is TGTGCCACCAGCGACGGGGGCTATAGCACTGAAGCTTTCTTT. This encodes CATSDGGYSTEAFF.

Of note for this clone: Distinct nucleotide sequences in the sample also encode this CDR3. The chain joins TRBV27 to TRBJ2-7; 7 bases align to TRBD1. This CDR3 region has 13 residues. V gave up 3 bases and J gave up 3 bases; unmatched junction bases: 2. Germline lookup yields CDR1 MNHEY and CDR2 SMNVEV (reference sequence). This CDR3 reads CASSFPGGYEQYF. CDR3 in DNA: TGTGCCAGCAGTTTCCCAGGGGGCTACGAGCAGTACTTC.

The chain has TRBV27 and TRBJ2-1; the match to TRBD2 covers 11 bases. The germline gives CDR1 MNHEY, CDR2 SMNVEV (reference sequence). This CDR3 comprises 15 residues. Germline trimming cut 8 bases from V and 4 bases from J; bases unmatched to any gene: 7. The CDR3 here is CASRPTSGTYNEQFF. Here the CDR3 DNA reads TGTGCCAGCCGACCGACTAGCGGGACGTACAATGAGCAGTTCTTC.

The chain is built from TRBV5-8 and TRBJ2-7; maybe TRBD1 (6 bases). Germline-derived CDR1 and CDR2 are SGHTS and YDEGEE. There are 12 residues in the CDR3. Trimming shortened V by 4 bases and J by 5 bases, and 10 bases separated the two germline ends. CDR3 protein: CASSQGGHEQYF. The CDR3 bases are TGTGCCAGCAGCCAAGGGGGTCACGAGCAGTACTTC.